The 5 T cell receptor beta chains reported below all come from one sample, sequenced in a study of T cells in Graves' hyperthyroidism and ophthalmopathy. RNA transcripts served as the template for amplifying TCR beta CDR3 regions. During a first-round RT-PCR of the TCR CDR3, the HTBI primer set was used. TCRdb fed the multiplex PCR reads into MiXCR, producing one record per CDR3 protein. The sample contains 690,000 or so distinct CDR3 sequences, under 20% of which appear only once. The sequencing input was blood. These TCRs come from a woman between 45 and 60 years old with Graves' hyperthyroidism that later progressed to Graves' ophthalmopathy.

CDR3 sequence reads: CATSGPYGGTEAFF. In DNA form, the CDR3 reads TGTGCCACCAGCGGGCCTTACGGCGGCACTGAAGCTTTCTTT. The chain uses TRBV25-1 and TRBJ1-1; D unresolved. The germline V gene encodes CDR1 MGHDK and CDR2 SYGVNS. V lost 10 bases to trimming and J lost 4 bases, with 19 bases between them. This CDR3 is built from 14 residues.

The chain joins TRBV7-3 to TRBJ2-3; D not resolved. Trimming took off 5 bases at V and 6 bases at J, with 12 bases between the two ends. CDR1 and CDR2 from the germline V gene are SGHTA and FQGTGA. CDR3 length: 13 amino acids. The DNA for the CDR3 is TGTGCCAGCAGCCTGAACTGGCCCGATACGCAGTATTTT. Translated: CASSLNWPDTQYF.

This clonotype was found a few times. The chain couples TRBV27 to TRBJ2-3; the match to TRBD2 covers 16 bases. Germline assignment: CDR1 MNHEY and CDR2 SMNVEV (reference sequence). Trimming took 5 bases from V and 6 from J; bases not matched to a gene: 5. The CDR3 totals 16 residues. CDR3 protein: CASSRGLAGGPDTQYF. The DNA of the CDR3 is TGTGCCAGCAGTAGGGGACTAGCGGGGGGGCCTGATACGCAGTATTTT.

Many counts were recorded for this clonotype. This chain joins TRBV2 and TRBJ2-5; tentative D call: TRBD1 (5 bases). Germline-derived CDR1 and CDR2 are SNHLY and FYNNEI. With 3 bases removed from V and 5 bases from J, the gap between germline ends came to 13 bases. This CDR3 is 14 amino acids long. The CDR3: CASSDGRVRETQYF. The CDR3 DNA reads TGTGCCAGCAGTGACGGCAGGGTCAGGGAGACCCAGTACTTC.

A remark on this clonotype: Its ends do not fully match the called genes, so a read error is possible. The chain carries TRBV12-5 and TRBJ2-7; D is unclear. The length of the CDR3 is 13 residues. The germline CDR1 and CDR2 sequences are LGHNT and FRNRAP. CDR3 nucleotide sequence: TGTGCTAGTGGAGTGGTCGGTACCTACGAGCAGGACTTC. This translates into CASGVVGTYEQDF. The entire variable domain, with the rest obtained from reference TRBV12-5 and TRBJ2-7, is as follows: DARVTQTPRHKVTEMGQEVTMRCQPILGHNTVFWYRQTMMQGLELLAYFRNRAPLDDSGMPKDRFSAEMPDATLATLKIQPSEPRDSAVYFCASGVVGTYEQDFGPGTRLTVT.